The 16 T cell receptor beta chains below all came from one sample that was sequenced in a study of T cells after yellow fever vaccination. TCRdb analysed the 5' RACE reads with MiXCR anew, one entry per CDR3 protein. The sample has about 630,000 distinct CDR3 sequences, approximately 13% seen once. Sequencing used PBMCs, obtained on the day of the yellow fever booster vaccination. Receptors originate from a man between 25 and 39 years old who received the YFV17D yellow fever vaccine.

V usage is TRBV6-5 and J usage is TRBJ2-3; D ambiguous. With 0 bases removed from V and 2 bases from J, the gap between germline ends came to 9 bases. The CDR3 contains 15 residues. The germline V gene encodes CDR1 MNHEY and CDR2 SVGAGI. The CDR3 DNA is TGTGCCAGCAGTTACTCGCCCAGTACCACAGATACGCAGTATTTT. Amino acid sequence: CASSYSPSTTDTQYF.

The genes are TRBV19 and TRBJ2-6; perhaps TRBD2 as D (7 bases). CDR1 and CDR2 from the germline V gene are LNHDA and SQIVND (reference sequence). The V gene lost 5 bases and the J gene lost 4 bases, with 18 bases spanning the gap. This CDR3 has 17 residues. CDR3 protein: CASSQPLGGAGANVLTF. The DNA for the CDR3 is TGTGCCAGTAGTCAACCCCTGGGGGGGGCCGGGGCCAACGTCCTGACTTTC. Full variable domain (outside the CDR3, taken from reference TRBV19 and TRBJ2-6): DGGITQSPKYLFRKEGQNVTLSCEQNLNHDAMYWYRQDPGQGLRLIYYSQIVNDFQKGDIAEGYSVSREKKESFPLTVTSAQKNPTAFYLCASSQPLGGAGANVLTFGAGSRLTVL.

DNA for the CDR3: TGCAGTGCTAGAGAGGCAGCTACCTACGAGCAGTACTTC. It translates to CSAREAATYEQYF. This chain joins TRBV20-1 and TRBJ2-7; D unresolved. Trimming cost V 0 bases and J 2 bases, with 8 bases left between them. Germline CDR1 reads DFQATT; CDR2 reads SNEGSKA (reference sequence). This CDR3 is built from 13 residues.

This clonotype appeared many times. This rearrangement joins TRBV20-1 to TRBJ2-7, with 9 bases aligning to TRBD2. The germline V gene encodes CDR1 DFQATT and CDR2 SNEGSKA (reference sequence). The J segment lost 2 bases and the V segment lost 4 bases, leaving 9 bases of the junction unmatched. The CDR3 is made up of 15 amino acids. The CDR3 protein is CSATTPSGAAYEQYF. For the CDR3, the DNA is TGCAGTGCTACCACCCCTAGCGGGGCCGCCTACGAGCAGTACTTC.

This clonotype was seen ten or more times. J is TRBJ2-7 and V is TRBV12-3 or TRBV12-4; D not resolved. V was cut by 1 base and J by 7 bases, with 5 bases left in between. The CDR3 is 11 amino acids. The CDR3 DNA reads as TGTGCCAGCAGTTTAGACAAGGAGCAGTACTTC. Its protein product is CASSLDKEQYF.

Ten or more counts support this clonotype. J is TRBJ2-7 and V is TRBV12-3 or TRBV12-4, with D hard to call. The CDR3 has 12 residues. Trimming cost V 2 bases and J 0 bases, with 2 bases left between them. The CDR3 DNA follows: TGTGCCAGCAGTTTACACTCCTACGAGCAGTACTTC. This translates into CASSLHSYEQYF.

CDR3 bases: TGTGCCAGCAGCACTACTAGCGGGCTAGCGGCAGATACGCAGTATTTT. Encoded protein: CASSTTSGLAADTQYF. The rearrangement uses TRBV7-2 and TRBJ2-3; TRBD2 matches at 9 bases. From germline, CDR1 is SGHTA and CDR2 FQGNSA. The CDR3 spans 16 residues. Trimming at V came to 5 bases and at J to 4 bases, leaving 10 bases not matched to a gene.

This clonotype was observed a handful of times. The rearrangement joins TRBV5-5 to TRBJ1-1, with D unresolved. The germline CDR1 and CDR2 sequences are SGHKS and YYEKEE (reference sequence). The CDR3 sequence is 13 residues long. Trimming removed 4 bases at V and 3 bases at J, with 10 bases between. The CDR3 nucleotides read TGTGCCAGCAGCCCCCAACCTGACACTGAAGCTTTCTTT. Its protein is CASSPQPDTEAFF.

This clonotype has more than one count but fewer than ten. This chain joins TRBV20-1 and TRBJ2-1; D is ambiguous. CDR1 DFQATT and CDR2 SNEGSKA come from the germline V gene (reference sequence). The V end was cut by 6 bases, the J end by 0 bases, with 12 bases between. The CDR3 consists of 14 residues. The CDR3 DNA follows: TGCAGTGCCAGCTCCCCGGGCTCCTACAATGAGCAGTTCTTC. It encodes CSASSPGSYNEQFF.

This clonotype was detected ten times or more. This chain links TRBV6-5 with TRBJ2-5; TRBD1 is a possible D gene (6 bases). The CDR3 consists of 12 residues. Trimming removed 6 bases from V and 5 bases from J, with 10 bases in between. CDR1 MNHEY and CDR2 SVGAGI come from the germline V gene. CDR3: CASRQGMETQYF. The CDR3 DNA follows: TGTGCCAGCAGGCAGGGGATGGAGACCCAGTACTTC.

This clonotype was detected a few times. The chain employs TRBV7-2 and TRBJ2-4, with TRBD2 identical over 13 bases. This CDR3 has 17 residues. CDR1 and CDR2 from the germline V gene are SGHTA and FQGNSA. Losses at the gene ends were 5 bases for V and 2 bases for J; bases not matched to a gene: 6. CDR3 sequence (DNA): TGTGCCAGCAGCCTACTAGCGGGAGGGCCCACCAAAAACATTCAGTACTTC. Amino acid sequence: CASSLLAGGPTKNIQYF. Full variable domain (outside the CDR3, taken from reference TRBV7-2 and TRBJ2-4): GAGVSQSPSNKVTEKGKDVELRCDPISGHTALYWYRQSLGQGLEFLIYFQGNSAPDKSGLPSDRFSAERTGGSVSTLTIQRTQQEDSAVYLCASSLLAGGPTKNIQYFGAGTRLSVL.

This clonotype occurred a few times. The chain combines TRBV7-9 with TRBJ2-5, with 9 positions matching TRBD2. There are 16 residues in the CDR3. Trimming removed 5 bases from V and 2 bases from J; junction bases left unmatched: 9. The germline CDR1 and CDR2 sequences are SEHNR and FQNEAQ (reference sequence). This CDR3 is CASSPGLARGQETQYF. CDR3 bases: TGTGCCAGCAGCCCCGGACTAGCGAGAGGACAAGAGACCCAGTACTTC.

The chain uses TRBV9 and TRBJ2-7, with 7 bases matching TRBD1. Germline CDR1 SGDLS, CDR2 YYNGEE. The CDR3 has 15 amino acids. The V gene end was trimmed by 0 bases and the J gene end by 2 bases; junction bases not matched to a gene: 5. The CDR3 coding sequence is TGTGCCAGCAGCGTAGGAGGGGACAGAACCTACGAGCAGTACTTC. It is translated as CASSVGGDRTYEQYF.

A remark on this clonotype: A read error may produce the germline difference seen at one junction end. The chain links TRBV20-1 to TRBJ2-3; no clear D. This CDR3 is built from 14 residues. Germline V gene sequence: CDR1 DFQATT, CDR2 SNEGSKA (reference sequence). This CDR3 is CSAIRASSTDMQYF. The CDR3 DNA reads TGCAGTGCTATAAGAGCGTCAAGCACAGATATGCAGTATTTT.

This clonotype was counted a few times. V usage is TRBV6-1 and J usage is TRBJ1-3, with D maybe TRBD1 (6 bases). The V end was cut by 8 bases, the J end by 0 bases, with 11 bases between. Germline V gene sequence: CDR1 MNHNS, CDR2 SASEGT. The CDR3 length is 14 residues. CDR3: CASSGETSGNTIYF. The CDR3, as DNA: TGTGCCAGCTCAGGGGAGACCTCTGGAAACACCATATATTTT.

The sample holds many counts of this clonotype. The genes are TRBV12-3 or TRBV12-4 and TRBJ2-5, with D tentatively TRBD1 or TRBD2 (5 bases each). This CDR3 contains 17 residues. The V end was cut by 3 bases, the J end by 2 bases, with 19 bases between. CDR3 nucleotide sequence: TGTGCCAGCAGTTTGAGTCTTCAGGGACCTTGGCAAGAGACCCAGTACTTC. Residues: CASSLSLQGPWQETQYF.